This T cell receptor (beta chain) appears in the sequencing data of a study of T cells after yellow fever vaccination. This clonotype was observed a handful of times. UMIs and a universal primer site were added when TCR cDNA was made by 5'RACE template switching. TCRdb itself ran the 5' RACE reads through MiXCR, one entry per CDR3 protein. The table records approximately 450,000 distinct CDR3 sequences, roughly 20% of them present only once. Germline-derived CDR1 and CDR2 are SQVTM and ANQGSEA. After removal of 7 bases from V and 2 bases from J, the junction contained 4 bases not matched to a gene. The CDR3 is made up of 14 amino acids.

The chain combines TRBV29-1 with TRBJ2-1, with TRBD2 matching 11 bases. Sample: PBMCs, taken before the yellow fever booster vaccination. The sequence came from a man between 18 and 29 years old who received the YFV17D yellow fever vaccine. This CDR3 reads CSDAGLAAYNEQFF. The CDR3 DNA follows: TGCAGCGACGCGGGACTAGCGGCCTACAATGAGCAGTTCTTC.